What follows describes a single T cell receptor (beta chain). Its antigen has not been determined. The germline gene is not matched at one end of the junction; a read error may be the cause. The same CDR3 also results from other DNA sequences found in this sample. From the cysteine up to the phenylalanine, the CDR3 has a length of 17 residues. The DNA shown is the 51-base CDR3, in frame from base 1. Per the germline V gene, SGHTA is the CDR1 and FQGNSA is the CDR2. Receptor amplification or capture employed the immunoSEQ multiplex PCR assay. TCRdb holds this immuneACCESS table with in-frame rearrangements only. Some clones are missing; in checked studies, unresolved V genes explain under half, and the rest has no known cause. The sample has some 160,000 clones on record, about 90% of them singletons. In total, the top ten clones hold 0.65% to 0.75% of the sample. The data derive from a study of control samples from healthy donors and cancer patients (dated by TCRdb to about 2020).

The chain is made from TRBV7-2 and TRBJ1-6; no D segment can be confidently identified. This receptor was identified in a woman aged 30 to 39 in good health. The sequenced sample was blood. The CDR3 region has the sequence CASSLLPSKGYNSPLHF. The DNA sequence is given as TGTGCCAGCAGCTTACTCCCTAGCAAAGGTTATAATTCACCTCTCCACTTT.